Listed below are T cell receptor beta chains from one sample, sequenced in a study of shared clonotypes between healthy human individuals. The data were produced by immunoSEQ multiplex PCR, yet TCRdb's version contains in-frame clones alone and is incomplete. The top ten hold about 0.94% of the sample, which has around 1,000,000 clones, 77% seen once. Input material: memory CD4+ T cells from PBMCs. Receptor source: a man aged 18-30 years in good health. Some clones in this sample may be carry-over from other donors' samples. Both conserved end residues are part of each CDR3. A D gene is named only where the DNA matches it firmly. Size is omitted from some rows. Given values are once, few, many or a class for expanded clones.

clone size,D gene,J gene,V gene,CDR3 DNA,CDR3 protein
.,.,TRBJ1-5,TRBV10-3,TGTGCCATCAGGGAGGAGGGGACCCACCAGCCCCAGCATTTT,CAIREEGTHQPQHF
.,TRBD2,TRBJ2-5,TRBV7-2,TGTGCCAACCGAGGGGCGGGAGTACGGGAGACCCAGTACTTC,CANRGAGVRETQYF
.,TRBD1,TRBJ1-2,TRBV27,TGTGCCAGCAGCTTAGCGGCAGGGGGGTATGGCTACACCTTC,CASSLAAGGYGYTF
.,.,TRBJ2-3,TRBV30,TGTGCCTGGAGGCCCAGGCCATTGGATAGTGCGCAGTATTTT,CAWRPRPLDSAQYF
.,TRBD2,TRBJ2-2,TRBV4-3,TGCGCCAGCAGCCAAGAGGCTAGCGGTGGTTTTACCGGGGAGCTGTTTTTT,CASSQEASGGFTGELFF
.,.,TRBJ1-1,TRBV5-6,TGTGCCAGCAGCCGACGGGGGGACCAGGGGTTCACTGAAGCTTTCTTT,CASSRRGDQGFTEAFF
.,.,TRBJ1-5,TRBV27,TGTGCCAGCAGTCCGGACAGTCAGCCCCAGCATTTT,CASSPDSQPQHF
.,.,TRBJ1-3,TRBV29-1,TGCAGCATGATCTCAGGGGACTCTGGAAACACCATATATTTT,CSMISGDSGNTIYF
.,.,TRBJ2-7,TRBV5-1,TGCGCCAGCAGCTTGGTTGGGGACGCGGACTACGAGCAGTACTTC,CASSLVGDADYEQYF
few,.,TRBJ1-5,TRBV18,TGTGCCAGCTCACCGGGGATCAATCAGCCCCAGCATTTT,CASSPGINQPQHF
.,.,TRBJ1-2,TRBV7-9,TGTGCCAGCAGCTTTAGGACCTTACGGACTACCGGCTACACCTTC,CASSFRTLRTTGYTF
.,.,TRBJ1-3,TRBV7-3,TGTGCCAGAGACCCGGGGAGGCATGGAAACACCATATATTTT,CARDPGRHGNTIYF
.,.,TRBJ2-3,TRBV5-5,TGTGCCAGCAGCTTAAAAATCGGGAGCGCAGATACGCAGTATTTT,CASSLKIGSADTQYF
.,.,TRBJ2-5,TRBV5-1,TGCGCCAGCAGCTCCTGGACAGAGACCCAAGAGACCCAGTACTTC,CASSSWTETQETQYF
many,.,TRBJ2-2,TRBV9,TGTGCCAGCAGCGTTCTCACCCGAGACACCGGGGAGCTGTTTTTT,CASSVLTRDTGELFF
.,TRBD2,TRBJ2-7,TRBV6-1,TGTGCCAGCAGTGAACAGGGACTAGCGGCGCGCGAGCAGTACTTC,CASSEQGLAAREQYF
.,.,TRBJ2-2,TRBV21-1,TGTGCCAGCAGCGGACAGGACACCGGGGAGCTGTTTTTT,CASSGQDTGELFF
.,TRBD2,TRBJ2-3,TRBV11-1,TGTGCCAGCAGCCCGAGCGGGGTAGCGGGATGGGATACGCAGTATTTT,CASSPSGVAGWDTQYF
.,TRBD1,TRBJ2-7,TRBV6-1,TGTGCCAGCAGTGAGACAGGGGGCCCATACGAGCAGTACTTC,CASSETGGPYEQYF
.,.,TRBJ1-2,TRBV4-1,TGCGCCAGCAGCCAAGATAGTTTGGGGGCGGTGGGCTATGGCTACACCTTC,CASSQDSLGAVGYGYTF
.,.,TRBJ2-1,TRBV11-2,TGTGCCAGCAGCTTTGTAGGGTATAATGAGCAGTTCTTC,CASSFVGYNEQFF
.,.,TRBJ2-7,TRBV11-2,TGTGCCAGCAGCTTATTCGGTTTGCCGGGAGTTACTTACGAGCAGTACTTC,CASSLFGLPGVTYEQYF
once,.,TRBJ2-4,TRBV28,TGTGCCAGCATCCCTCACAGAGAACTAGCCAAAAACATTCAGTACTTC,CASIPHRELAKNIQYF
few,.,TRBJ2-1,TRBV12-5,TGTGCTAGTGGTTTGGCCCCTACGTTTTCGGGACCACCGAACCAAGATGAGCAGTTCTTC,CASGLAPTFSGPPNQDEQFF
.,TRBD1,TRBJ1-2,TRBV5-1,TGCGCCAGCAGCCCTGGGACAGGTCTTCCTAACTATGGCTACACCTTC,CASSPGTGLPNYGYTF
.,.,TRBJ2-5,TRBV5-8,TGTGCCAGCAGCTCGACAGGGAGGGAGACCCAGTACTTC,CASSSTGRETQYF
.,TRBD2,TRBJ2-7,TRBV5-4,TGTGCCAGCAGCTTGGCCACTAGCGGAAGCTCCTACGAGCAGTACTTC,CASSLATSGSSYEQYF
.,.,TRBJ1-4,TRBV10-2,TGCGCCAGCAGTGAGTCGCGGGGGGACGATGAAAAACTGTTTTTT,CASSESRGDDEKLFF
once,TRBD1,TRBJ1-2,TRBV25-1,TGTGCCAGCAGTGAACAGGACAGGGTTGGGGGCTACACCTTC,CASSEQDRVGGYTF
.,TRBD2,TRBJ2-7,TRBV7-9,TGTGCCAGCAGCTTAGGGCGGGGGATCCACGAGCAGTACTTC,CASSLGRGIHEQYF
few,.,TRBJ2-7,TRBV2,TGTGCCAGCAGTGTTTTCTACGAGCAGTACTTC,CASSVFYEQYF
.,.,TRBJ1-4,TRBV5-1,TGCGCCAGCAGCTTGGGTTGGCAGCAAAAACTGTTTTTT,CASSLGWQQKLFF
.,.,TRBJ1-4,TRBV7-8,TGTGCCAGCAGCTTAGAGGGGGAAAAACTGTTTTTT,CASSLEGEKLFF
.,.,TRBJ2-5,TRBV25-1,TGTGCCAGCAGTGAATATCAGGGTCTTACCGAGACCCAGTACTTC,CASSEYQGLTETQYF
.,TRBD1,TRBJ1-2,TRBV29-1,TGCAGCGTCATAGGACAGGCGGGCTATGGCTACACCTTC,CSVIGQAGYGYTF
.,TRBD1,TRBJ1-1,TRBV11-3,TGTGCCAGCAGCCTCTATGGACAGGGTGGGACTGAAGCTTTCTTT,CASSLYGQGGTEAFF
.,.,TRBJ2-7,TRBV5-6,TGTGCCAGCAGCTTGAATCGGCTCGAGCAGTACTTC,CASSLNRLEQYF
.,TRBD2,TRBJ2-5,TRBV11-2,TGTGCCAGCAGCTTAGAATTAGGAGGGAGGGCCGAGACCCAGTACTTC,CASSLELGGRAETQYF
once,TRBD1,TRBJ2-7,TRBV6-5,TGTGCCAGCAGTTACCAACCCACAGGGGGCGCGGATGAGCAGTACTTC,CASSYQPTGGADEQYF
.,.,TRBJ2-4,TRBV19,TGTGCCAGTAGTATTACCCGTTGGAGCATTCAGTACTTC,CASSITRWSIQYF
.,.,TRBJ2-3,TRBV5-1,TGCGCCAGCAGCTTGTTTCGGGGCACAGATACGCAGTATTTT,CASSLFRGTDTQYF
once,.,TRBJ1-5,TRBV6-1,TGTGCCAGCAGTGAAGCCGGGGTCCAGGGGTTTAGGGGCAATCAGCCCCAGCATTTT,CASSEAGVQGFRGNQPQHF
few,TRBD1,TRBJ1-1,TRBV19,TGTGCCAGTAGTGTGCCTGGACAGGGGATCCCTAGAGCTTTCTTT,CASSVPGQGIPRAFF
.,.,TRBJ1-3,TRBV9,TGTGCCAGCAGCGTAGCGGCAGGCTCTGGAAACACCATATATTTT,CASSVAAGSGNTIYF
.,.,TRBJ2-1,TRBV4-2,TGTGCCAGCAGCCAAGCAGGGGGGAGCAATGAGCAGTTCTTC,CASSQAGGSNEQFF
.,TRBD2,TRBJ2-2,TRBV10-1,TGCGCCGGGGTGGGTGAGGAGCGGGAGGCCCTAGGGACCGGGGAGCTGTTTTTT,CAGVGEEREALGTGELFF
few,.,TRBJ2-7,TRBV11-3,TGTGCCAGCAGCTTGGGGATCGGAAGCTCCTACGAGCAGTACTTC,CASSLGIGSSYEQYF
.,.,TRBJ2-1,TRBV6-4,TGTGCCAGCAGTCAAGAATTCTACAATGAGCAGTTCTTC,CASSQEFYNEQFF
.,TRBD1,TRBJ2-2,TRBV27,TGTGCCAGCAGTCGTTCAGGGGGTATGACCGGGGAGCTGTTTTTT,CASSRSGGMTGELFF
.,TRBD1,TRBJ2-3,TRBV4-1,TGCGCCAGCAGCTTACGACAGGGGACAGATACGCAGTATTTT,CASSLRQGTDTQYF
.,.,TRBJ1-1,TRBV6-1,TGTGCCAGCAGTGAATACGGGGATGGATGGACTGAAGCTTTCTTT,CASSEYGDGWTEAFF
many,.,TRBJ2-3,TRBV10-2,TGCGCCAGCAGTGTGGTAGTACACACAGATACGCAGTATTTT,CASSVVVHTDTQYF
.,.,TRBJ2-1,TRBV29-1,TGCAGCGTTGATGGGGGGACGCTCATCGGATATGAGCAGTTCTTC,CSVDGGTLIGYEQFF